The entry that follows covers one T cell receptor (beta chain) sequence. CDR3 length equals 14 residues. In germline, CDR1 is KGHSH, CDR2 LQKENI. The germline V and J ends were trimmed by 1 base and 8 bases, with 14 bases remaining between them. Sequencing of TCR beta covered CD8+ and CD4+ T cells obtained from blood. The sample originates from a study of CD8 T cells in Susac syndrome. Across the study: There were Susac syndrome patients who were therapy-naive at blood draw, others on corticosteroids, and others on intravenous immunoglobulin alone.

Random hexamers served to reverse transcribe about 0.5 to 1 ug RNA. Amplification of TCR beta CDR3 used immunoSEQ multiplex PCR across 54 Vbeta and 13 Jbeta. One entry per CDR3 protein results from TCRdb running MiXCR on the immunoSEQ multiplex PCR reads. The sample consists of some 50,000 distinct CDR3 sequences, 95% of them appearing once. Specimen: CD8+ T cells from PBMCs. This chain uses TRBV18 with TRBJ1-2, with D possibly TRBD1 on 6 matching bases. The sequence derives from a human donor with Susac syndrome. This chain's CDR3 is CASSPRWGGGGYTF. CDR3 coding DNA: TGTGCCAGCTCACCACGATGGGGGGGCGGAGGCTACACCTTC.